Presented here are 30 T cell receptor beta chains from one specimen sequenced in a study of read filtering for tumor transcriptome and immune sequencing. Molecular barcoded adaptors covering alpha/delta and beta/gamma chains were used on 400 ng RNA. In TCRdb, the reads were re-called with MiXCR into one record per CDR3 protein. The data contain around 130,000 distinct CDR3 sequences, roughly 13% of them seen just once; the ten biggest clones take up about 11%. Sequencing input: a population of CD138-negative cells sorted from bone marrow. Source of these receptors: a donor at least 40 years old with multiple myeloma.

As to this clonotype: This may be a read error, as it is one base from a much larger clone. The rearrangement joins TRBV29-1 to TRBJ2-2; no definite D call. The CDR3 spans 12 residues. In germline, CDR1 is SQVTM, CDR2 ANQGSEA. The CDR3 sequence: CSGSENTEELFF. The CDR3 DNA sequence: TGCAGCGGGAGCGAGAACACCGAGGAGCTGTTTTTT.

The CDR3 loop reads CASSSTGTGGQPQHF. The CDR3 region has the DNA TGTGCCAGCAGTTCCACCGGGACAGGGGGTCAGCCCCAGCATTTT. J is TRBJ1-5 and V is TRBV6-5, with TRBD1 matching 11 bases. The V gene end was trimmed by 4 bases and the J gene end by 6 bases; junction bases not matched to a gene: 5. This CDR3 spans 15 amino acids. Germline V CDR1 and CDR2: MNHEY, SVGAGI.

At least ten counts were recorded for this clonotype. The genes are TRBV18 and TRBJ2-7; D remains unclear. Germline values: CDR1 KGHSH, CDR2 LQKENI. The CDR3 is 14 residues long. V was pared by 3 bases and J by 2 bases, with 11 bases between. DNA of the CDR3: TGTGCCAGCTCACCGGCGACGGAAACCTACGAGCAGTACTTC. This sequence encodes CASSPATETYEQYF.

This clonotype has ten or more counts. The J gene is TRBJ2-3, the V gene TRBV24-1, with D unresolved. Looked up from germline, CDR1 is KGHDR and CDR2 is SFDVKD. The CDR3 is 15 residues long. The germline V and J ends were trimmed by 3 bases and 0 bases, with 9 bases remaining between them. The CDR3 DNA reads TGTGCCACCAGTGATCCGGGTCGAAGCACAGATACGCAGTATTTT. Translation: CATSDPGRSTDTQYF.

The chain links TRBV3-1 to TRBJ1-2; 7 nucleotides agree with TRBD1. CDR1 and CDR2 (germline): LGHDT, YNNKEL (reference sequence). V gave up 4 bases and J gave up 8 bases; unmatched junction bases: 10. CDR3 length: 14 residues. CDR3 nucleotides: TGTGCCAGCAGCCGGACAGGAGGGAGCAGCGGCTACACCTTC. This sequence encodes CASSRTGGSSGYTF.

This clonotype was counted many times. This rearrangement joins TRBV7-2 to TRBJ2-2; weak D call: TRBD1 (6 bases). The CDR3 sequence is 12 residues long. Germline V CDR1 and CDR2: SGHTA, FQGNSA. Trimming pared 6 bases from V and 6 bases from J, leaving 8 bases between. CDR3 coding DNA: TGTGCCAGCAGGCAGGGGCCCGGGGAGCTGTTTTTT. Its protein product is CASRQGPGELFF.

The gene calls are TRBV6-5 and TRBJ1-1; D is unclear. Germline loops: CDR1 MNHEY, CDR2 SVGAGI. The CDR3 covers 14 residues. Between the trimmed V and J ends, which lost 5 bases and 4 bases, there was a span of 14 bases. CDR3 in DNA: TGTGCCAGCAGTCGAAGTGGCGGGTCCACTGAAGCTTTCTTT. It specifies CASSRSGGSTEAFF.

Written as DNA, the CDR3 is TGTGCCAGCGGGGACGGGGGACGGGATACGCAGTATTTT. Residues: CASGDGGRDTQYF. J is TRBJ2-3 and V is TRBV7-9, with D perhaps TRBD2 (6 bases). Germline V gives CDR1 SEHNR, CDR2 FQNEAQ (reference sequence). The CDR3 length is 13 residues. Trimming pared 8 bases from V and 6 bases from J, leaving 15 bases between.

Points on this clonotype: A much larger clone is a single base away; this may be a read error. The CDR3 protein is CSVDDPTGEETQYF. CDR3 nucleotide sequence: TGCAGCGTTGACGACCCGACAGGGGAAGAGACCCAGTACTTC. The chain joins TRBV29-1 to TRBJ2-5, with 8 bases fitting TRBD1. V was pared by 3 bases and J by 3 bases, with 6 bases of the junction left unmatched. The CDR3 has 14 residues. Looked up from germline, CDR1 is SQVTM and CDR2 is ANQGSEA.

V is TRBV19 and J is TRBJ2-2, with 7 positions matching TRBD1. Trimming at V came to 10 bases and at J to 5 bases, leaving 13 bases not matched to a gene. Germline V lookup: CDR1 LNHDA, CDR2 SQIVND (reference sequence). The CDR3 sequence is 15 residues long. The CDR3 is CATSLPQGDTGELFF. CDR3 nucleotides: TGTGCCACCTCACTCCCCCAGGGGGATACCGGGGAGCTGTTTTTT.

This clonotype was seen at least ten times. The chain carries TRBV9 and TRBJ2-1; D not certain. V was trimmed by 1 base and J by 3 bases, leaving 8 bases between them. CDR3 size: 14 residues. In germline, CDR1 is SGDLS, CDR2 YYNGEE. The CDR3, as DNA: TGTGCCAGCAGCGTAAGGAGCAACTACAATGAGCAGTTCTTC. The encoded protein is CASSVRSNYNEQFF.

This clonotype was seen repeatedly, ten times or more. The chain carries TRBV6-5 and TRBJ1-2; D is unclear. Trimming stripped 6 bases from V and 10 bases from J, with 18 bases between. CDR1 MNHEY and CDR2 SVGAGI come from the germline V gene. This CDR3 is built from 13 residues. CDR3 in amino acids: CASRGLMRDDYTF. In DNA form, the CDR3 reads TGTGCCAGCAGGGGATTGATGAGAGATGACTACACCTTC.

This clonotype occurred many times. This sequence joins TRBV5-1 and TRBJ1-5; tentative D call: TRBD1 (6 bases). Trimming removed 4 bases from V and 11 bases from J, with 16 bases in between. The CDR3 covers 13 residues. Germline CDR1 is SGHRS and CDR2 is YFSETQ. CDR3 sequence (DNA): TGCGCCAGCAGCCCCTGGGGGCGATGGGCCCAGCATTTT. Encoded protein: CASSPWGRWAQHF.

This clonotype appeared many times. In nucleotides, the CDR3 is TGTGCCAGCAGTTTGGGGTCTGAGCAGTTCTTC. The encoded protein is CASSLGSEQFF. This chain links TRBV12-3 or TRBV12-4 with TRBJ2-1, with no clear D. The CDR3 totals 11 residues. Trimming stripped 3 bases from V and 9 bases from J, with 6 bases between.

This clonotype was seen more than once but under ten times. A much larger clonotype is one base distant, so this may be a read error. V is TRBV29-1 and J is TRBJ2-7, with no clear D. This CDR3 contains 11 residues. Per germline, CDR1 SQVTM and CDR2 ANQGSEA. The ends were cut back, 7 bases at V and 5 bases at J, with 12 bases in the middle. CDR3: CSAAVRNEQYF. In DNA, the CDR3 is TGCAGCGCTGCCGTTAGGAACGAGCAGTACTTC.

This clonotype has a handful of counts. This rearrangement joins TRBV7-2 to TRBJ1-2, with D uncertain. The CDR3 is 17 residues long. V lost 1 base, J lost 1 base, and 16 bases lay in between. Germline V gene data show CDR1 as SGHTA and CDR2 as FQGNSA. The chain's CDR3 is CASSLVGVGQDNYGYTF. CDR3 sequence (DNA): TGTGCCAGCAGCTTAGTCGGCGTTGGGCAGGATAACTATGGCTACACCTTC.

There are many counts of this clonotype. V and J are TRBV18 and TRBJ2-7, with D perhaps TRBD1 (6 bases). Trimming removed 2 bases at V and 2 bases at J, with 7 bases between. Germline V gives CDR1 KGHSH, CDR2 LQKENI. This CDR3 has 13 residues. CDR3 nucleotides: TGTGCCAGCTCACCAGGACAGACCTACGAGCAGTACTTC. It codes for CASSPGQTYEQYF.

This clonotype appeared many times. The V and J genes are TRBV9 and TRBJ2-2; D call uncertain. This CDR3 region has 16 residues. The V end lost 4 bases, the J end lost 2 bases, and 15 bases lay between the germline ends. Looked up from germline, CDR1 is SGDLS and CDR2 is YYNGEE. CDR3 nucleotide sequence: TGTGCCAGCAGCCCTTCCGTGTTACCAAACACCGGGGAGCTGTTTTTT. It is translated as CASSPSVLPNTGELFF.

As for this clonotype: A clone one base away is much larger, so this may be a read error. The chain carries TRBV7-9 and TRBJ2-7, with no clear D. CDR3 length: 16 amino acids. Germline loops: CDR1 SEHNR, CDR2 FQNEAQ (reference sequence). The CDR3 DNA reads TGTGCCAGCAGCTTAGCGGTGGGATCTACAGCCTACGAGCAGCACTTC. Translation: CASSLAVGSTAYEQHF.

This clonotype occurred once. A single base separates this from a much larger clone, so it may be a read error. The conserved phenylalanine or tryptophan normally closing the CDR3 is absent here, so this likely arose from a read error. This chain links TRBV6-2 or TRBV6-3 with TRBJ1-1; the D gene is possibly TRBD1 (5 bases). Per the germline V gene, CDR1 is MNHEY and CDR2 is SVGEGT. Trimming shortened V by 5 bases and J by 4 bases, and 11 bases separated the two germline ends. The CDR3 has 13 residues. In DNA, the CDR3 is TGTGCCAGCAGTGAATTGAGGGGCACTGAAGCTTTCTCT. It translates to CASSELRGTEAFS.

This clonotype was seen more than once but under ten times. V and J are TRBV2 and TRBJ2-2; 16 positions agree with TRBD2. V was pared by 6 bases and J by 6 bases, with 1 base of the junction left unmatched. Germline CDR1 reads SNHLY; CDR2 reads FYNNEI. The CDR3 has 15 residues. The CDR3 DNA is TGTGCCAGCAGAGGGACTAGCGGGGGGGCCGGGGAGCTGTTTTTT. Encoded protein: CASRGTSGGAGELFF. The complete variable domain, with remaining parts taken from reference TRBV2 and TRBJ2-2, reads EPEVTQTPSHQVTQMGQEVILRCVPISNHLYFYWYRQILGQKVEFLVSFYNNEISEKSEIFDDQFSVERPDGSNFTLKIRSTKLEDSAMYFCASRGTSGGAGELFFGEGSRLTVL.

The table lists this clonotype with many counts. This rearrangement joins TRBV27 to TRBJ2-1, with D hard to call. Trimming removed 7 bases at V and 4 bases at J, with 17 bases between. CDR1 and CDR2 from the germline V gene are MNHEY and SMNVEV (reference sequence). This CDR3 region has 15 residues. CDR3 nucleotides: TGTGCCAGCATACCAAGAGGTCAGCAGTACAATGAGCAGTTCTTC. This gives the protein CASIPRGQQYNEQFF.

Ten or more counts support this clonotype. The chain combines TRBV5-1 with TRBJ2-5; 14 bases line up with TRBD2. CDR1 and CDR2 (germline): SGHRS, YFSETQ. The CDR3 is 15 amino acids. Unmatched junction bases numbered 4, after V lost 4 bases and J lost 5 bases. CDR3 DNA: TGCGCCAGCAGCGGGGGACTAGCGGGAGTTGAGACCCAGTACTTC. Translated, it gives CASSGGLAGVETQYF.

The sample holds many counts of this clonotype. The rearrangement links TRBV20-1 to TRBJ2-2; D is possibly TRBD1 (6 bases). This CDR3 has 16 amino acids. V was cut by 3 bases and J by 4 bases, with 18 bases left in between. Germline CDR1 is DFQATT and CDR2 is SNEGSKA (reference sequence). The CDR3 nucleotides are TGCAGTGCTAGCACCGATAGAGGGGGTCCCACCGGGGAGCTGTTTTTT. This encodes CSASTDRGGPTGELFF.

This chain links TRBV5-1 with TRBJ2-7; maybe TRBD2 (5 bases). This CDR3 comprises 13 residues. Germline V gives CDR1 SGHRS, CDR2 YFSETQ. V dropped 4 bases and J dropped 6 bases, with 14 bases sitting between them. The chain's CDR3 is CASSHGGGSEQYF. Here the CDR3 DNA reads TGCGCCAGCAGCCACGGCGGCGGGTCCGAGCAGTACTTC.

This clonotype was detected many times. CDR3 sequence (DNA): TGTGCCAGCAGTTTAACTACCGCACAGGGGGCTTTTTCACCCCTCCACTTT. It yields the protein CASSLTTAQGAFSPLHF. The gene calls are TRBV27 and TRBJ1-6, with 9 nucleotides matching TRBD1. Germline V lookup: CDR1 MNHEY, CDR2 SMNVEV (reference sequence). This CDR3 has 17 residues. The junction had 11 bases not matched to a gene; V was cut back by 2 bases and J by 9 bases.

Regarding this clonotype: It is likely a read error, because the conserved phenylalanine at the end of the CDR3 is missing. The limits of the CDR3 on the DNA are not certain, so only TCRdb's listed CDR3 is given. V gene TRBV7-2 combines with J gene TRBJ2-1. The CDR3 comprises 12 residues, both ends counted. Germline V gene data show CDR1 as SGHTA and CDR2 as FQGNSA. The CDR3 sequence is CASSLAGAEQLY.

This clonotype was detected ten times or more. CDR3 amino acids: CASSLSGMNTEAFF. CDR3 nucleotide sequence: TGTGCCAGCAGTTTATCAGGGATGAACACTGAAGCTTTCTTT. The chain joins TRBV12-3 or TRBV12-4 to TRBJ1-1; possible D gene TRBD1, 5 bases. This CDR3 is 14 amino acids long. Deletions cut 2 bases from V and 0 bases from J, with 7 bases between.

This clonotype was observed a few times. The J gene is TRBJ2-3, the V gene TRBV20-1; 8 positions agree with TRBD2. Trimming removed 8 bases from V and 4 bases from J; junction bases left unmatched: 5. The CDR3 covers 12 residues. Germline V CDR1 and CDR2: DFQATT, SNEGSKA (reference sequence). Here the CDR3 DNA reads TGCAGTCCCCGCGGGGGGCCAGATACGCAGTATTTT. It is translated as CSPRGGPDTQYF.

This clonotype was seen many times. The V call is TRBV7-3, the J call TRBJ2-1; D gene unclear. The CDR3 loop spans 15 amino acids. Trimming cost V 2 bases and J 2 bases, with 10 bases left between them. Germline CDR1 is SGHTA and CDR2 is FQGTGA. CDR3 sequence: CASSLGSETYNEQFF. CDR3 nucleotides: TGTGCCAGCAGCTTAGGAAGCGAGACCTACAATGAGCAGTTCTTC. The full variable domain, its missing parts supplied by reference TRBV7-3 and TRBJ2-1, is GAGVSQTPSNKVTEKGKYVELRCDPISGHTALYWYRQSLGQGPEFLIYFQGTGAADDSGLPNDRFFAVRPEGSVSTLKIQRTERGDSAVYLCASSLGSETYNEQFFGPGTRLTVL.